This T cell receptor (beta chain) was retrieved from a study of shared clonotypes between healthy human individuals. Study background: Contributing individuals were a couple of females and three males aged 18 to 49. Study-wide results and caveats: Clonotype sharing among donors, it was expected, would be affected by sequencing depth. Some clonotypes were shared by all four sorted-subset donors, while others were not shared. The non-shared ones had lower generation probabilities than the shared ones.

Sequencing was performed with immunoSEQ multiplex PCR; in TCRdb, only in-frame clones are kept and a portion is missing. The data show hundreds of thousands of clones, about two thirds seen once. All the donors were Caucasian adults who lived in Nashville, Tennessee. CDR1 is SGHTA and CDR2 is FQGNSA in the germline V gene. CDR3 length: 16 residues. V lost 0 bases to trimming and J lost 7 bases; unmatched junction nucleotides: 11. Of note for this clone: Its specificity is not known.

The rearrangement uses TRBV7-2 and TRBJ2-7, with 8 nucleotides matching TRBD2. Sequencing input: memory CD4+ T cells sorted from blood. Subset meaning: CD45RA-negative fraction. The sequence was obtained from a woman aged 25 to 39 in good health. CDR3 sequence (DNA): TGTGCCAGCAGCTTAGCCCCTTCGGGAGGGCCGCGTGAGCAGTACTTC. Amino acids: CASSLAPSGGPREQYF.